The source of this T cell receptor (beta chain) is a study of cytomegalovirus exposure and HLA in healthy donors. Study-wide results and limits: Reported findings show TCR beta sequences accurately forecast HLA-A and HLA-B alleles in most subjects.

The PCR made use of 60 Vbeta and 13 Jbeta primers. Assay used: immunoSEQ multiplex PCR; TCRdb lists only in-frame clones, some missing. The table lists some 110,000 clones, roughly 68% of them singletons. On this clone itself: The target antigen is unknown.

The CDR3 has 17 residues. The V gene lost 1 base and the J gene lost 3 bases, with 16 bases spanning the gap. In germline, CDR1 is LGHNA, CDR2 YNFKEQ. The receptor's source is a woman aged 25-40 years in good health and CMV-seronegative. The chain is built from TRBV4-2 and TRBJ1-3, with a tentative D call TRBD1 (6 bases). Sample: PBMCs. CDR3 DNA: TGTGCCAGCAGCCAAGGTCTGGGAGGGGGAAGTGGAAACACCATATATTTT. Its translation is CASSQGLGGGSGNTIYF.